This T cell receptor beta chain is drawn from a study of blood T cell repertoires in COVID-19. Method: immunoSEQ multiplex PCR; TCRdb's copy keeps in-frame clones and lacks some. This sample has roughly 130,000 clones, with 70% to 90% found just once. Looked up from germline, CDR1 is SGHRS and CDR2 is YFSETQ. The CDR3 sequence is 13 residues long. The J segment lost 6 bases and the V segment lost 1 base, leaving 2 bases of the junction unmatched. This clonotype was obtained from a man in his forties with acute or convalescent COVID-19. Sequencing was done on a sample of peripheral blood. The rearrangement uses TRBV5-1 and TRBJ2-7; 9 bases fit TRBD1. In DNA, the CDR3 is TGCGCCAGCAGCTTGACAGGGGGCGTCGAGCAGTACTTC. Translating it yields CASSLTGGVEQYF.